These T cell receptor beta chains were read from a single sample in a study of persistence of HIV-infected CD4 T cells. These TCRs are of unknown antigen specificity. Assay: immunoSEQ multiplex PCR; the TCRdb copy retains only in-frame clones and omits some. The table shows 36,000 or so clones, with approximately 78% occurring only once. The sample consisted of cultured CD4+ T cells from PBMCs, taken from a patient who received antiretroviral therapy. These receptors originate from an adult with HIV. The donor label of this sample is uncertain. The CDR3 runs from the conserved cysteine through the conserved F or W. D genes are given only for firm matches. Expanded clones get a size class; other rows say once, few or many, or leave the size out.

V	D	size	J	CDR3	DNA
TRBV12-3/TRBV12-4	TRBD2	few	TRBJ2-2	CASGTPGGGELFF	TGTGCCAGCGGGACCCCGGGAGGCGGGGAGCTGTTTTTT
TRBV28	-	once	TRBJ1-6	CASTEGSAPLHF	TGTGCCAGCACCGAGGGCTCGGCACCCCTCCACTTT
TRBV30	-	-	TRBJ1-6	CAWKNNKAKRDSPLHF	TGTGCCTGGAAGAATAACAAGGCCAAGAGGGATTCACCCCTCCACTTT
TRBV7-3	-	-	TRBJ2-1	CASSQGGTLNEQFF	TGTGCCAGCAGCCAAGGGGGTACCCTCAATGAGCAGTTCTTC
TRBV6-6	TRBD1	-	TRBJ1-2	CASSYSGQIGYTF	TGTGCCAGCAGTTACTCGGGACAGATTGGCTACACCTTC
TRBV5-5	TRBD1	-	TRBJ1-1	CASSREGAGDTEAFF	TGTGCCAGCAGCCGGGAGGGGGCTGGGGACACTGAAGCTTTCTTT
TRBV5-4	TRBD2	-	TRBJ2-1	CASSFRTSGGNEQFF	TGTGCCAGCAGCTTTAGGACTAGCGGGGGGAATGAGCAGTTCTTC
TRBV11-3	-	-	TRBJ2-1	CASSLGGGVLYNEQFF	TGTGCCAGCAGCTTAGGTGGCGGGGTTTTGTACAATGAGCAGTTCTTC
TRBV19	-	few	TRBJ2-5	CASSIGGAGTQYF	TGTGCCAGTAGTATCGGGGGCGCAGGGACCCAGTACTTC
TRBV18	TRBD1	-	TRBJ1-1	CASSNYRGSTEAFF	TGTGCCAGCTCAAACTACAGGGGTAGCACTGAAGCTTTCTTT
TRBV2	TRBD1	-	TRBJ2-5	CAGRTGVGETQYF	TGTGCCGGAAGGACAGGGGTTGGGGAGACCCAGTACTTC
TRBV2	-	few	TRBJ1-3	CASRRTKVPQVAGNTIYF	TGTGCCAGCAGGCGGACCAAAGTCCCTCAAGTTGCCGGAAACACCATATATTTT
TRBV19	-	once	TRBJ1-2	CASSTRQYGYTF	TGTGCCAGTAGTACCAGACAGTATGGCTACACCTTC
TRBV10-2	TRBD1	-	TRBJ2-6	CASSGLGTGGAGANVLTF	TGCGCCAGCAGTGGTCTAGGGACAGGGGGTGCAGGGGCCAACGTCCTGACTTTC
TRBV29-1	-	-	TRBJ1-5	CSVQDNTNQPQHF	TGCAGCGTCCAAGACAATACGAATCAGCCCCAGCATTTT
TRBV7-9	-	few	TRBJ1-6	CASSREGNSPLHF	TGTGCCAGCAGCAGGGAGGGGAATTCACCCCTCCACTTT
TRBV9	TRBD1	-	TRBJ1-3	CASSAGTGGNTIYF	TGTGCCAGCAGCGCCGGGACAGGGGGAAACACCATATATTTT
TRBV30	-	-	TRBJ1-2	CAWSPEVGLSGGYTF	TGTGCCTGGAGTCCCGAAGTCGGTCTCTCGGGAGGCTACACCTTC
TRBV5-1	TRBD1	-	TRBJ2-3	CASSTLGQGVKSDTQYF	TGCGCCAGCAGCACCCTGGGACAGGGGGTGAAATCAGATACGCAGTATTTT
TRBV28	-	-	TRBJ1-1	CATFSGVTEAFF	TGTGCCACCTTCTCAGGGGTGACTGAAGCTTTCTTT
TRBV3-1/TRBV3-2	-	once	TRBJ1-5	CASSQDRQQPQHF	TGTGCCAGCAGCCAAGATAGGCAACAGCCCCAGCATTTT
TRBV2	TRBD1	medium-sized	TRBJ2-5	CASTGQGAWETQYF	TGTGCCAGCACCGGACAGGGGGCGTGGGAGACCCAGTACTTC
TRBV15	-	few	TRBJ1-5	CATSRADQPQHF	TGTGCCACCAGCAGGGCCGATCAGCCCCAGCATTTT
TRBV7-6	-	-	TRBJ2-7	CASSRGTTYEQYF	TGTGCCAGCAGCAGGGGAACGACCTACGAGCAGTACTTC
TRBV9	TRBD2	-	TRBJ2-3	CASSVGGGSTDTQYF	TGTGCCAGCAGCGTAGGGGGGGGAAGCACAGATACGCAGTATTTT
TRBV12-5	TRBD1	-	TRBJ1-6	CASGSGTVNSPLHF	TGTGCTAGTGGCTCGGGGACAGTTAATTCACCCCTCCACTTT
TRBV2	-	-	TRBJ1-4	CASNLRSATNEKLFF	TGTGCCAGCAACCTACGGAGTGCAACTAATGAAAAACTGTTTTTT
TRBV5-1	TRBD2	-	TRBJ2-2	CASSPIGVAGLGTGELFF	TGCGCCAGCAGCCCGATTGGGGTAGCGGGCCTGGGCACCGGGGAGCTGTTTTTT
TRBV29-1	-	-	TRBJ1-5	CSVGVSDNQPQHF	TGCAGCGTTGGAGTCTCGGACAATCAGCCCCAGCATTTT
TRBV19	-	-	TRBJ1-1	CASSGGAGNTEAFF	TGTGCCAGTAGTGGGGGTGCAGGGAACACTGAAGCTTTCTTT
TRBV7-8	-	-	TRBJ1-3	CASSLASLSSGNTIYF	TGTGCCAGCAGCTTAGCCTCGTTGAGCTCTGGAAACACCATATATTTT
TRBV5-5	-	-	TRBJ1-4	CASSLEPAGVYEKLFF	TGTGCCAGCAGCTTGGAGCCGGCAGGAGTTTATGAAAAACTGTTTTTT
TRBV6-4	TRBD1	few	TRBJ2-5	CASSVDREETQYF	TGTGCCAGCAGTGTGGACAGGGAAGAGACCCAGTACTTC
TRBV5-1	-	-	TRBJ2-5	CASSLDGQIQETQYF	TGCGCCAGCAGCTTGGATGGGCAGATCCAAGAGACCCAGTACTTC
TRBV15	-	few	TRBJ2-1	CATSRVLGPYNEQFF	TGTGCCACCAGCAGAGTCTTAGGGCCCTACAATGAGCAGTTCTTC
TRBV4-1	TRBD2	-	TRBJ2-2	CASSQDSGGAPGELFF	TGCGCCAGCAGCCAAGACAGCGGGGGGGCCCCCGGGGAGCTGTTTTTT
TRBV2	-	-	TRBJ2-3	CARGGGTDTQYF	TGTGCCAGAGGAGGCGGAACAGATACGCAGTATTTT
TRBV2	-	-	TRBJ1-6	CASIGRGLSSPLHF	TGTGCCAGCATTGGCAGGGGCTTATCTTCACCCCTCCACTTT
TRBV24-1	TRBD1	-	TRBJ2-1	CATSGDRAYNEQFF	TGTGCCACCAGTGGAGACAGGGCCTACAATGAGCAGTTCTTC
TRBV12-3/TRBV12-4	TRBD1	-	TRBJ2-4	CASRHDRGNIQYF	TGTGCCAGCAGACATGACAGGGGAAACATTCAGTACTTC
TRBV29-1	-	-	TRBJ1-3	CSVESGATGNTIYF	TGCAGCGTTGAATCGGGGGCGACTGGAAACACCATATATTTT
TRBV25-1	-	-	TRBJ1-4	CASSEGVREKLFF	TGTGCCAGCAGTGAAGGGGTGCGGGAAAAACTGTTTTTT
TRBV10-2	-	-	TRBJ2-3	CASSEWGDSTDTQYF	TGCGCCAGCAGTGAGTGGGGGGATAGCACAGATACGCAGTATTTT
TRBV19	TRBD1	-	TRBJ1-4	CASSIGQGATNEKLFF	TGTGCCAGTAGTATCGGACAGGGGGCCACTAATGAAAAACTGTTTTTT
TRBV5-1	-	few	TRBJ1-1	CASSGGAGVGQNTEAFF	TGCGCCAGCAGCGGCGGTGCTGGGGTTGGGCAGAACACTGAAGCTTTCTTT
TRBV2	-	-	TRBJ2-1	CASTSGQGSHEQFF	TGTGCCAGCACGTCAGGGCAGGGAAGCCATGAGCAGTTCTTC
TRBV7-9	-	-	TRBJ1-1	CASSRTARNTEAFF	TGTGCCAGCAGCAGGACAGCTCGGAACACTGAAGCTTTCTTT
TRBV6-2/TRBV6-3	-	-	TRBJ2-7	CASSFETEQYF	TGTGCCAGCAGTTTCGAGACCGAGCAGTACTTC
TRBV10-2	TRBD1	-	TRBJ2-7	CASSVTRTGEFEQYF	TGCGCCAGCAGCGTTACACGGACAGGGGAGTTCGAGCAGTACTTC
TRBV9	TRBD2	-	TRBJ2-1	CASSVEAGGLNEQFF	TGTGCCAGCAGCGTAGAGGCGGGGGGACTCAATGAGCAGTTCTTC
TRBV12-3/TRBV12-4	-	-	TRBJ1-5	CASSLVGGQPQHF	TGTGCCAGCAGTTTAGTGGGTGGGCAGCCCCAGCATTTT
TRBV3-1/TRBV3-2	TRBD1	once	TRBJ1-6	CASSPSGTGNSPLHF	TGTGCCAGCAGCCCCTCCGGGACAGGGAACTCACCCCTCCACTTT
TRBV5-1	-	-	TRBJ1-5	CASSLGAGGTNQPQHF	TGCGCCAGCAGCTTGGGGGCCGGAGGAACCAATCAGCCCCAGCATTTT
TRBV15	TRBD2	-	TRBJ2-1	CATSREGGGRGNEQFF	TGTGCCACCAGCAGAGAGGGGGGAGGGAGAGGAAATGAGCAGTTCTTC
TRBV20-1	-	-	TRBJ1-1	CSAYRDAFF	TGCAGTGCCTACCGGGACGCTTTCTTT
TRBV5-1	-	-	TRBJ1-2	CASRTDKTNYGYTF	TGCGCCAGCAGAACGGACAAAACTAACTATGGCTACACCTTC